The 10 T cell receptor beta chains given below trace back to one sample, sequenced in a study of blood T cell repertoires in COVID-19. Repertoires were generated with immunoSEQ multiplex PCR, while TCRdb's copy carries only in-frame clones and drops some. The sample has a few hundred thousand clones; roughly nine tenths are singletons. Material for sequencing was peripheral blood. The receptors originated from a man in his sixties with acute or convalescent COVID-19.

The V call is TRBV5-6, the J call TRBJ1-2; D gene unclear. Trimming stripped 2 bases from V and 0 bases from J, with 23 bases between. This CDR3 is built from 19 residues. Germline assignment: CDR1 SGHDT and CDR2 YYEEEE. The CDR3 loop is CASSFGQRTHSSSNYGYTF. The DNA of the CDR3 is TGTGCCAGCAGCTTTGGTCAACGCACCCACAGTAGTTCTAACTATGGCTACACCTTC.

The CDR3 DNA reads as TGTGCCAGCATCTCTCCCCGGGGGGGACGGACTGAAGCTTTCTTT. Its translation: CASISPRGGRTEAFF. The gene calls are TRBV28 and TRBJ1-1, with D possibly TRBD1 on 5 matching bases. CDR3 length: 15 residues. V shed 7 bases and J shed 5 bases, with 20 bases lying between them. The germline V gene encodes CDR1 MDHEN and CDR2 SYDVKM.

This clone came up a few times. V and J are TRBV11-2 and TRBJ1-1; D call uncertain. The CDR3 extends over 16 amino acids. Per germline, CDR1 SGHAT and CDR2 FQNNGV. Trimming took off 3 bases at V and 2 bases at J, with 16 bases between the two ends. CDR3 nucleotides: TGTGCCAGCAGCTTGATGGTTGGGCAGTTTAACACTGAAGCTTTCTTT. It codes for CASSLMVGQFNTEAFF.

The chain employs TRBV11-3 and TRBJ2-1; a weak D match, TRBD2 (5 bases). Germline-derived CDR1 and CDR2 are SGHNT and YENEEA. The CDR3 totals 14 residues. Trimming left V 2 bases short and J 10 bases short, with 15 bases between. Here the CDR3 reads CASSLPVPGGEQFF. CDR3 sequence (DNA): TGTGCCAGCAGCTTACCCGTTCCGGGCGGGGAGCAGTTCTTC.

This clone has only one observation. This chain uses TRBV12-3 or TRBV12-4 with TRBJ1-3, with D maybe TRBD1 (5 bases). Trimming removed 3 bases from V and 8 bases from J, with 8 bases in between. The CDR3 has 12 amino acids. In nucleotides, the CDR3 is TGTGCCAGCAGTTTCACGGGGGACACCATATATTTT. It yields the protein CASSFTGDTIYF.

The chain recombines TRBV27 with TRBJ2-7; TRBD2 agrees at 10 bases. The CDR3 has 15 amino acids. The junction had 6 bases not matched to a gene; V was cut back by 5 bases and J by 2 bases. CDR1 and CDR2 (germline): MNHEY, SMNVEV (reference sequence). CDR3 in amino acids: CASSPIAGGTYEQYF. CDR3 in DNA: TGTGCCAGCAGTCCAATAGCGGGAGGAACCTACGAGCAGTACTTC.

The chain couples TRBV27 to TRBJ1-5, with D possibly matching TRBD1 (5 bases). The CDR3 extends over 13 amino acids. The V end lost 4 bases, the J end lost 5 bases, and 9 bases lay between the germline ends. Germline CDR1 reads MNHEY; CDR2 reads SMNVEV (reference sequence). The CDR3 bases are TGTGCCAGCAGTTGGGGGACTGATCAGCCCCAGCATTTT. It codes for CASSWGTDQPQHF.

The J gene is TRBJ1-6, the V gene TRBV28; tentatively, D is TRBD1 (6 bases). This CDR3 is 12 amino acids long. Germline CDR1 MDHEN, CDR2 SYDVKM. Between the trimmed V and J ends, which lost 5 bases and 15 bases, there was a span of 14 bases. The DNA for the CDR3 is TGTGCCAGCAGTCAGCCTGAGGGACACCTCCACTTT. Residues: CASSQPEGHLHF.

This chain uses TRBV19 with TRBJ1-6; D gene ambiguous. The CDR3 runs to 14 residues. The V and J ends lost 6 bases and 4 bases respectively, with 10 bases between them. Germline-derived CDR1 and CDR2 are LNHDA and SQIVND (reference sequence). This CDR3 is CASRKESYNSPLHF. The DNA for the CDR3 is TGTGCCAGTAGAAAAGAGAGTTATAATTCACCCCTCCACTTT.

This clone was recorded only once. The rearrangement joins TRBV7-2 to TRBJ1-6; D remains unclear. V was trimmed by 6 bases and J by 7 bases, leaving 4 bases between them. The length of the CDR3 is 11 residues. Per germline, CDR1 SGHTA and CDR2 FQGNSA. Here the CDR3 DNA reads TGTGCCAGCAGACTCAATTCACCCCTCCACTTT. Translation gives CASRLNSPLHF. Based on the CDR3 plus reference TRBV7-2 and TRBJ1-6, the full variable domain is GAGVSQSPSNKVTEKGKDVELRCDPISGHTALYWYRQSLGQGLEFLIYFQGNSAPDKSGLPSDRFSAERTGGSVSTLTIQRTQQEDSAVYLCASRLNSPLHFGNGTRLTVT.